These 22 T cell receptor beta chains originate from one sample sequenced in a study of T-cell memory formation after mild COVID-19. TCRdb re-called the 5' RACE reads with MiXCR, one entry per CDR3 protein. The table includes 340,000 or so distinct CDR3 sequences, under 15% detected once. Sequenced sample: PBMCs or a T cell subset sorted from them (not recorded which). The receptors here all came from a young man who had mild COVID-19 (a few samples of this study predate the infection). Cell type and time point are not known.

The chain couples TRBV4-3 to TRBJ2-2; a weak D match, TRBD1 (6 bases). V lost 4 bases to trimming and J lost 1 base, with 10 bases between them. CDR1 LGHNA and CDR2 YSLEER come from the germline V gene. The CDR3 contains 15 residues. CDR3 sequence (DNA): TGCGCCAGCAGCCCGGACAGTGAGAACACCGGGGAGCTGTTTTTT. Protein: CASSPDSENTGELFF.

A few counts support this clonotype. The gene calls are TRBV5-6 and TRBJ1-4; no definite D call. The length of the CDR3 is 13 residues. The ends were cut back, 7 bases at V and 5 bases at J, with 12 bases in the middle. The V gene's germline CDR1 is SGHDT and CDR2 YYEEEE. The chain's CDR3 is CASGLMGNEKLFF. Written as DNA, the CDR3 is TGTGCCAGCGGTTTGATGGGGAATGAAAAACTGTTTTTT.

CDR3 amino acids: CASSLAPFGVGGYTF. The CDR3 region has the DNA TGTGCCAGCAGTTTAGCCCCTTTCGGGGTTGGTGGCTACACCTTC. This chain uses TRBV12-3 or TRBV12-4 with TRBJ1-2; D remains unclear. Trimming took off 0 bases at V and 7 bases at J, with 15 bases between the two ends. CDR3 size: 15 residues.

This clonotype appeared a few times. This rearrangement joins TRBV6-5 to TRBJ2-7; a weak D match, TRBD2 (5 bases). Germline CDR1 is MNHEY and CDR2 is SVGAGI. Between the trimmed V and J ends, which lost 1 base and 4 bases, there was a span of 8 bases. CDR3 length equals 13 residues. The CDR3 region has the DNA TGTGCCAGCAGTTACTTTCCGGGGTACGAGCAGTACTTC. Amino acids: CASSYFPGYEQYF.

In its sample, this clonotype was seen many times. This chain joins TRBV6-6 and TRBJ2-7; D remains unclear. Deletions cut 8 bases from V and 1 base from J, with 12 bases between. Germline-derived CDR1 and CDR2 are MNHNY and SVGAGI (reference sequence). CDR3 length equals 13 residues. CDR3 residues: CASGRPRSYEQYF. The CDR3 DNA reads as TGTGCCAGCGGAAGACCCAGGTCCTACGAGCAGTACTTC.

The V and J genes are TRBV7-9 and TRBJ2-1; D is undetermined. The germline gives CDR1 SEHNR, CDR2 FQNEAQ (reference sequence). The length of the CDR3 is 14 residues. V lost 3 bases to trimming and J lost 7 bases, with 13 bases between them. CDR3 region: CASSFVLGGNEQFF. The CDR3 bases are TGTGCCAGCAGCTTTGTTCTGGGTGGGAATGAGCAGTTCTTC.

This clonotype was seen more than once but under ten times. The chain combines TRBV12-3 or TRBV12-4 with TRBJ2-5; no clear D gene. V was pared by 3 bases and J by 1 base, with 6 bases between. This CDR3 spans 13 amino acids. In nucleotides, the CDR3 is TGTGCCAGCAGTTTTTCCCTCCAAGAGACCCAGTACTTC. This sequence encodes CASSFSLQETQYF.

The rearrangement joins TRBV29-1 to TRBJ1-5, with D perhaps TRBD1 (6 bases). There are 11 residues in the CDR3. Germline V gives CDR1 SQVTM, CDR2 ANQGSEA. Trimming pared 4 bases from V and 16 bases from J, leaving 17 bases between. The CDR3, as DNA: TGCAGCGTTGTATCGGGGACATCTACACATTTT. It yields the protein CSVVSGTSTHF.

J is TRBJ2-2 and V is TRBV10-3; a weak D match, TRBD1 (5 bases). Trimming removed 10 bases from V and 3 bases from J, with 12 bases in between. Looked up from germline, CDR1 is ENHRY and CDR2 is SYGVKD. The CDR3 is made up of 13 amino acids. Written as DNA, the CDR3 is TGTGCCACCAGGACACAAGACACCGGGGAGCTGTTTTTT. Its translation: CATRTQDTGELFF.

The gene calls are TRBV11-2 and TRBJ2-3; 13 bases map to TRBD2. Germline CDR1 is SGHAT and CDR2 is FQNNGV. J was trimmed by 1 base and V by 8 bases; bases with no gene match: 6. The CDR3 is 16 residues long. The CDR3, as DNA: TGTGCCAGCGGGGAGGGACTAGCGGGGCGCACAGATACGCAGTATTTT. As protein: CASGEGLAGRTDTQYF.

The chain combines TRBV29-1 with TRBJ1-2; maybe TRBD1 (6 bases). The germline V gene has CDR1 SQVTM and CDR2 ANQGSEA. V lost 5 bases and J lost 2, with 9 bases in between. CDR3 length equals 12 residues. The CDR3 region is CSVTGGNYGYTF. The CDR3 DNA reads TGCAGCGTTACCGGGGGCAACTATGGCTACACCTTC.

This clonotype occurred many times. The chain uses TRBV6-1 and TRBJ1-3, with D maybe TRBD1 (5 bases). The CDR3 loop spans 13 amino acids. The germline V gene has CDR1 MNHNS and CDR2 SASEGT. V lost 2 bases and J 3 bases, leaving 5 bases between the germline ends. DNA for the CDR3: TGTGCCAGCAGTGAACAGGGTGGAAACACCATATATTTT. Residues: CASSEQGGNTIYF.

The V and J genes are TRBV5-5 and TRBJ2-5; TRBD1 aligns across 8 bases. The CDR3 contains 13 residues. Trimming cost V 0 bases and J 9 bases; bases outside gene matches: 4. CDR1 and CDR2 from the germline V gene are SGHKS and YYEKEE (reference sequence). CDR3 protein: CASSLEWTGPQYF. Written as DNA, the CDR3 is TGTGCCAGCAGCTTGGAGTGGACAGGGCCCCAGTACTTC.

The rearrangement joins TRBV6-5 to TRBJ2-5; D perhaps matches TRBD2 (6 bases). The CDR3 has 11 residues. Trimming stripped 7 bases from V and 6 bases from J, with 9 bases between. Germline V lookup: CDR1 MNHEY, CDR2 SVGAGI. CDR3 nucleotides: TGTGCCAGCACCGGGGGAAAGACCCAGTACTTC. This codes for CASTGGKTQYF.

The CDR3 DNA reads as TGCGCCAGCAGCCAAGAAGTTAGTCGGCCCCAGCATTTT. The encoded protein is CASSQEVSRPQHF. The rearrangement uses TRBV4-3 and TRBJ1-5; D gene uncertain. V lost 0 bases to trimming and J lost 9 bases, with 9 bases between them. The CDR3 is made up of 13 amino acids. Germline values: CDR1 LGHNA, CDR2 YSLEER.

The chain carries TRBV5-1 and TRBJ1-1, with unresolved D. This CDR3 has 15 amino acids. V lost 6 bases and J 1 base, leaving 16 bases between the germline ends. Germline V lookup: CDR1 SGHRS, CDR2 YFSETQ. CDR3 nucleotide sequence: TGCGCCAGCAACCTCGGAGAAAGAAGGAACACTGAAGCTTTCTTT. Its protein is CASNLGERRNTEAFF.

A few counts support this clonotype. This chain joins TRBV3-1 and TRBJ2-7, with 10 positions matching TRBD1. The J segment lost 4 bases and the V segment lost 3 bases, leaving 6 bases of the junction unmatched. This CDR3 region has 15 residues. From germline, CDR1 is LGHDT and CDR2 YNNKEL (reference sequence). This chain's CDR3 is CASSHTAGQGYEQYF. CDR3 nucleotide sequence: TGTGCCAGCAGCCATACCGCGGGACAGGGGTACGAGCAGTACTTC.

This clonotype turned up a few times. J is TRBJ2-7 and V is TRBV7-2; TRBD2 agrees at 9 bases. This CDR3 comprises 16 residues. Germline V lookup: CDR1 SGHTA, CDR2 FQGNSA. After removal of 5 bases from V and 2 bases from J, the junction contained 10 bases not matched to a gene. The CDR3: CASSPYSGGFAYEQYF. In DNA, the CDR3 is TGTGCCAGCAGCCCCTATAGCGGGGGTTTCGCCTACGAGCAGTACTTC. The complete variable domain, with remaining parts taken from reference TRBV7-2 and TRBJ2-7, reads GAGVSQSPSNKVTEKGKDVELRCDPISGHTALYWYRQSLGQGLEFLIYFQGNSAPDKSGLPSDRFSAERTGGSVSTLTIQRTQQEDSAVYLCASSPYSGGFAYEQYFGPGTRLTVT.

The V and J genes are TRBV28 and TRBJ1-2; TRBD1 agrees at 12 bases. Unmatched junction bases numbered 19, after V lost 6 bases and J lost 8 bases. The germline V gene has CDR1 MDHEN and CDR2 SYDVKM. This CDR3 has 18 residues. The CDR3 DNA is TGTGCCAGCAGATTTAGTCTGGGTTCGGGACAGGGGGCGGGCGGCTACACCTTC. Its translation is CASRFSLGSGQGAGGYTF.

This clonotype was detected only a few times. V and J are TRBV7-6 and TRBJ1-5; D is uncertain. Between the trimmed V and J ends, which lost 5 bases and 0 bases, there was a span of 14 bases. Germline V CDR1 and CDR2: SGHVS, FNYEAQ. This CDR3 is built from 16 residues. The CDR3: CASSPKPDGSNQPQHF. The CDR3 DNA follows: TGTGCCAGCAGCCCAAAACCGGACGGTAGCAATCAGCCCCAGCATTTT.

This clonotype was seen more than once but under ten times. The chain recombines TRBV9 with TRBJ1-2; D possibly corresponds to TRBD1 (5 bases). Germline lookup yields CDR1 SGDLS and CDR2 YYNGEE. The CDR3 consists of 13 residues. The V gene lost 4 bases and the J gene lost 8 bases, with 15 bases spanning the gap. DNA of the CDR3: TGTGCCAGCAGCTTCCTCCCGGGGGGAGGCTACACCTTC. Translating gives CASSFLPGGGYTF.

This clonotype has a handful of counts. This sequence joins TRBV6-2 or TRBV6-3 and TRBJ2-1; TRBD1 agrees at 10 bases. The germline V gene encodes CDR1 MNHEY and CDR2 SVGEGT. The CDR3 totals 12 residues. After removal of 4 bases from V and 12 bases from J, the junction contained 3 bases not matched to a gene. CDR3: CASSSDRGWQFF. In DNA, the CDR3 is TGTGCCAGCAGTTCGGACAGGGGGTGGCAGTTCTTC.